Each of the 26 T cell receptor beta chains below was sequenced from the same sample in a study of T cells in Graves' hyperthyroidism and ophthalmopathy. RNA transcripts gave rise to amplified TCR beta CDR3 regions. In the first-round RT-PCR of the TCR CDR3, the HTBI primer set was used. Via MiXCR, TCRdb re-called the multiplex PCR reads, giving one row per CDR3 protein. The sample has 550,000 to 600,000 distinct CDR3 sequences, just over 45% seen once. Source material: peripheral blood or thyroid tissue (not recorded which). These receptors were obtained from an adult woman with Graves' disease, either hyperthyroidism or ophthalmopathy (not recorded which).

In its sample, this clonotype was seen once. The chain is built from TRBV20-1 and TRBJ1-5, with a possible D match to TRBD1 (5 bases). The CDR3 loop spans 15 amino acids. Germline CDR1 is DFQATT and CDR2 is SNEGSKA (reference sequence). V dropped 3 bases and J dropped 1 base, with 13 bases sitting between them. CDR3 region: CSARGGFRSNQPQHF. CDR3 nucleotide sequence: TGCAGTGCTAGGGGGGGGTTTAGGAGCAATCAGCCCCAGCATTTT.

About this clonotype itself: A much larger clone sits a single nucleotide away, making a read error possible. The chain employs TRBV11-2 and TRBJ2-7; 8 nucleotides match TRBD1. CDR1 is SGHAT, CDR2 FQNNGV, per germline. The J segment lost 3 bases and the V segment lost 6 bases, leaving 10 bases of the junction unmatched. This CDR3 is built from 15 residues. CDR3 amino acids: CASRLGRGRLYEQYF. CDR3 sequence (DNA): TGTGCCAGCAGACTCGGCAGGGGGCGTCTCTACGAGCAGTACTTC.

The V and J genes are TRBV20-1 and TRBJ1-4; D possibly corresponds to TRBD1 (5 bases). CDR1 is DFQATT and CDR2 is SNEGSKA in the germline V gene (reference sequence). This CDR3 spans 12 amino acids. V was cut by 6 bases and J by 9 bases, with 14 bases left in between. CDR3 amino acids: CSARRGSQKLFF. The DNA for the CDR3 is TGCAGTGCCCGGAGGGGCAGTCAAAAACTGTTTTTT.

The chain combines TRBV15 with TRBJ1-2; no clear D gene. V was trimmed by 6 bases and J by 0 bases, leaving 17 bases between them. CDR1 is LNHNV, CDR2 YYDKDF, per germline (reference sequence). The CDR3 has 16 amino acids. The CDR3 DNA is TGTGCCACCAGTGGAGGTCGGGGTGGCACTAACTATGGCTACACCTTC. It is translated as CATSGGRGGTNYGYTF.

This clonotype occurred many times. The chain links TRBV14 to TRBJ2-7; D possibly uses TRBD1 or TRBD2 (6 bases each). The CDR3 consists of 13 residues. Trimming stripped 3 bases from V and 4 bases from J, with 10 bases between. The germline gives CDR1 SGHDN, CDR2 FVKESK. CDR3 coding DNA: TGTGCCAGCAGCCAGCAGGGGAGGTACGAGCAGTACTTC. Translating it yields CASSQQGRYEQYF.

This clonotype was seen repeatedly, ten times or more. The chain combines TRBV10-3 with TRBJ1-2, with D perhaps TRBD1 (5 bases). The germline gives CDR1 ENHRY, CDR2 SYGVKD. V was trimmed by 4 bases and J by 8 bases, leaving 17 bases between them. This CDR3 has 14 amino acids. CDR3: CAISVDSPLKGYTF. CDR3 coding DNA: TGTGCCATCAGTGTAGACAGTCCTCTAAAAGGCTACACCTTC.

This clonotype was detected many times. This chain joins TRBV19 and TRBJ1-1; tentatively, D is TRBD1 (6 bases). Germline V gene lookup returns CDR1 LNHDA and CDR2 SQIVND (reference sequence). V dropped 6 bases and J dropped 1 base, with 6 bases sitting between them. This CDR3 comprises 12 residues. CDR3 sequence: CASRTGNTEAFF. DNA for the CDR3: TGTGCCAGTAGGACAGGGAACACTGAAGCTTTCTTT.

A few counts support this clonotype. Written as DNA, the CDR3 is TGCAGGATTGCCCTGTGGGACAGCGAAGCTTTCTTT. This sequence encodes CRIALWDSEAFF. The genes are TRBV29-1 and TRBJ1-1; 7 bases map to TRBD1. Per the germline V gene, CDR1 is SQVTM and CDR2 is ANQGSEA. This CDR3 contains 12 residues.

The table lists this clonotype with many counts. As DNA, the CDR3 is TGCGCCAGCAGCCTCACGAGGACTAATGAAAAACTGTTTTTT. Protein product: CASSLTRTNEKLFF. This chain uses TRBV4-1 with TRBJ1-4; D not resolved. Trimming pared 4 bases from V and 2 bases from J, leaving 8 bases between. This CDR3 has 14 residues. From germline, CDR1 is MGHRA and CDR2 YSYEKL.

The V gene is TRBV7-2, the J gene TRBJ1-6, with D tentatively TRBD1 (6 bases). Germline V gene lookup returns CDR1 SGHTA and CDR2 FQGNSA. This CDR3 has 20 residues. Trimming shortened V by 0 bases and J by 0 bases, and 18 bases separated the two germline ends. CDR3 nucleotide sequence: TGTGCCAGCAGCTTAGCGTGGGGGGACACCGCAAACTCCTATAATTCACCCCTCCACTTT. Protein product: CASSLAWGDTANSYNSPLHF. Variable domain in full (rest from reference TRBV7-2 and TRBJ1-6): GAGVSQSPSNKVTEKGKDVELRCDPISGHTALYWYRQSLGQGLEFLIYFQGNSAPDKSGLPSDRFSAERTGGSVSTLTIQRTQQEDSAVYLCASSLAWGDTANSYNSPLHFGNGTRLTVT.

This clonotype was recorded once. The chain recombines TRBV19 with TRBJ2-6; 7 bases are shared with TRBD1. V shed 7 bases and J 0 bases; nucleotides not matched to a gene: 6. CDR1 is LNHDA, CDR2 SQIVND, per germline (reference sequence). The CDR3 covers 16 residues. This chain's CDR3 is CASILRGYSGANVLTF. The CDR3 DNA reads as TGTGCCAGTATCCTCAGGGGGTACTCTGGGGCCAACGTCCTGACTTTC.

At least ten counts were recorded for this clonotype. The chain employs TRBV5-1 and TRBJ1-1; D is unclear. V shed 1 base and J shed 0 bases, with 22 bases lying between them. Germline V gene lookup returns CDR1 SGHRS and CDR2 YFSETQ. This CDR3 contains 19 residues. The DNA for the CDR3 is TGCGCCAGCAGCTTGCGGGGTCTACAAGGCAACCCAATGAACACTGAAGCTTTCTTT. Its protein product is CASSLRGLQGNPMNTEAFF. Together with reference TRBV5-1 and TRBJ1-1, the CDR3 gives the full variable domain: KAGVTQTPRYLIKTRGQQVTLSCSPISGHRSVSWYQQTPGQGLQFLFEYFSETQRNKGNFPGRFSGRQFSNSRSEMNVSTLELGDSALYLCASSLRGLQGNPMNTEAFFGQGTRLTVV.

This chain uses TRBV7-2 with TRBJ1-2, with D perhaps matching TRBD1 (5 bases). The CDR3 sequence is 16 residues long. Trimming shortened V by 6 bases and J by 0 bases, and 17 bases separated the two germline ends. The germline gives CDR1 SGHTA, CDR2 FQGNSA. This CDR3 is CASSQSRDGANYGYTF. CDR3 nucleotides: TGTGCCAGCAGTCAGTCCCGGGACGGAGCTAACTATGGCTACACCTTC.

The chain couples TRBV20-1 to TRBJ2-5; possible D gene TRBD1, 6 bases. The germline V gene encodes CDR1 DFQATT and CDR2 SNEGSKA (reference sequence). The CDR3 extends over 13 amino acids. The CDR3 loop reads CSSRTGTRETQYF. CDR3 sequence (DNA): TGCAGCTCTAGGACCGGGACACGAGAGACCCAGTACTTC.

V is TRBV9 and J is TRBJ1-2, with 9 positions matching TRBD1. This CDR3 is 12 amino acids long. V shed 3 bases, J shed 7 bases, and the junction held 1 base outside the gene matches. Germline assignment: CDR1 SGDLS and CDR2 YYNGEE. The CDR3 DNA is TGTGCCAGCAGCGAGGGACAGGGTGGCTACACCTTC. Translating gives CASSEGQGGYTF.

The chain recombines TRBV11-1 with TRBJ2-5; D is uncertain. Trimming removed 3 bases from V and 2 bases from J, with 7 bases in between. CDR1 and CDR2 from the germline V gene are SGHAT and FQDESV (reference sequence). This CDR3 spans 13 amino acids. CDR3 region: CASSFLVQETQYF. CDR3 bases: TGTGCCAGCAGCTTTTTGGTACAAGAGACCCAGTACTTC.

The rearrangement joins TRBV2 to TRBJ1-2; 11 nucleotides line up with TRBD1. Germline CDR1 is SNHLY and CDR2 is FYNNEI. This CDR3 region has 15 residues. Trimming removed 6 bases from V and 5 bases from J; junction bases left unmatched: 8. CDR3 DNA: TGTGCCAGCAGCCCCGGACAGGGGGCATGGTATGGCTACACCTTC. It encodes CASSPGQGAWYGYTF.

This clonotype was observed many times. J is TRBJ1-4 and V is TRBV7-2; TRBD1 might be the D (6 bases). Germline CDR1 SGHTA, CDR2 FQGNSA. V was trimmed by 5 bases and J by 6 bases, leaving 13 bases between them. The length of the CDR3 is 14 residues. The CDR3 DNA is TGTGCCAGCAGCGAACAGGGCCCCTATGAAAAACTGTTTTTT. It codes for CASSEQGPYEKLFF.

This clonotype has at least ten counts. The CDR3 loop reads CASSLASGADEQYF. The CDR3 region has the DNA TGTGCCAGCAGCTTGGCCTCGGGAGCTGATGAGCAGTACTTC. V gene TRBV5-4 combines with J gene TRBJ2-7, with a tentative D call TRBD2 (6 bases). CDR1 and CDR2 (germline): SGHNT, YYREEE (reference sequence). The germline V and J ends were trimmed by 0 bases and 7 bases, with 14 bases remaining between them. The CDR3 has 14 residues.

The CDR3 region has the DNA TGTGCCAGTAGTGGCAGGGGGTACTCTGGGGCCAACGTCCTGACTTTC. It yields the protein CASSGRGYSGANVLTF. The chain links TRBV19 to TRBJ2-6, with 7 nucleotides matching TRBD1. CDR3 length: 16 amino acids. Germline trimming cut 5 bases from V and 0 bases from J; bases unmatched to any gene: 4. CDR1 is LNHDA and CDR2 is SQIVND in the germline V gene (reference sequence).

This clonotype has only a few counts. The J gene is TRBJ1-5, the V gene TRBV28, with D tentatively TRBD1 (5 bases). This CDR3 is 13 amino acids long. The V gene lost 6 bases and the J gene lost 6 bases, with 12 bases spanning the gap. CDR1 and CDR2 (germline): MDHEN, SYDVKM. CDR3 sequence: CASSHPQGQPQHF. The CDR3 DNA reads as TGTGCCAGCAGCCACCCCCAGGGTCAGCCCCAGCATTTT. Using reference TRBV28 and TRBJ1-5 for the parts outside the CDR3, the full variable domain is DVKVTQSSRYLVKRTGEKVFLECVQDMDHENMFWYRQDPGLGLRLIYFSYDVKMKEKGDIPEGYSVSREKKERFSLILESASTNQTSMYLCASSHPQGQPQHFGDGTRLSIL.

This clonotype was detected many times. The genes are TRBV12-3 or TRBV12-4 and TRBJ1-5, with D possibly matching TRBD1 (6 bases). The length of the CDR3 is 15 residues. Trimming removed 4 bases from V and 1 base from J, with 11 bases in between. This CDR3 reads CASSSGTPSNQPQHF. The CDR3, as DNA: TGTGCCAGCAGTTCTGGGACACCGAGCAATCAGCCCCAGCATTTT.

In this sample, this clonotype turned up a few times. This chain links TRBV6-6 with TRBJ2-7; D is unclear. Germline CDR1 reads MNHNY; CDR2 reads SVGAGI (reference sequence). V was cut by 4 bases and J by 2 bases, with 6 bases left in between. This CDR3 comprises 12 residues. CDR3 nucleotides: TGTGCCAGCAGTTCTACGCCCTACGAGCAGTACTTC. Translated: CASSSTPYEQYF.

CDR3 nucleotide sequence: TGTGCCAGTAGTATGAGATGGGGGGCGAATCAGCCCCAGCATTTT. This sequence encodes CASSMRWGANQPQHF. The gene calls are TRBV19 and TRBJ1-5; weak D call: TRBD1 (6 bases). This CDR3 has 15 amino acids. The V gene's germline CDR1 is LNHDA and CDR2 SQIVND (reference sequence). V gave up 3 bases and J gave up 4 bases, with 13 bases separating them.

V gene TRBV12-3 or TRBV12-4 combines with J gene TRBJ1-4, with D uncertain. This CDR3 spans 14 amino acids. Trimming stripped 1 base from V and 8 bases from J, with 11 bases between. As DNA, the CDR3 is TGTGCCAGCAGTTTAGGGACGGAGAAGGAAAAACTGTTTTTT. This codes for CASSLGTEKEKLFF.

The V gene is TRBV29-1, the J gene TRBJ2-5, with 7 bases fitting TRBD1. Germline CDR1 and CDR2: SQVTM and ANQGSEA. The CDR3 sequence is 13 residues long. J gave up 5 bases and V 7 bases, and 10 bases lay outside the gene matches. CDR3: CSADRDPLETQYF. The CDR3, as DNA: TGCAGCGCCGACAGGGACCCTCTCGAGACCCAGTACTTC.